This passage covers 27 T cell receptor beta chains from one sample sequenced in a study of shared clonotypes between healthy human individuals. Clones were read by immunoSEQ multiplex PCR, and TCRdb kept only the in-frame ones, dropping some. The sample lists 2 million to 2.5 million clones, about 90% occurring once. Sequenced input: naive CD4+ T cells from PBMCs. As to subset: CD45RA+ positively selected. These receptors were obtained from a man aged 18 to 29 in good health. Some clones in this sample may be carry-over from other donors' samples.

The chain couples TRBV28 to TRBJ2-1; TRBD2 matches 12 bases. Germline CDR1 MDHEN, CDR2 SYDVKM. The CDR3 spans 15 residues. V lost 1 base, J lost 9 bases, and 4 bases stayed unmatched. The CDR3 sequence is CASSLSGLAGIEQFF. As DNA, the CDR3 is TGTGCCAGCAGTTTATCGGGACTAGCGGGCATTGAGCAGTTCTTC.

V gene TRBV4-3 combines with J gene TRBJ2-3, with D hard to call. The CDR3 consists of 17 residues. Germline V lookup: CDR1 LGHNA, CDR2 YSLEER. The germline V and J ends were trimmed by 2 bases and 7 bases, with 22 bases remaining between them. The CDR3 nucleotides read TGCGCCAGCAGCCAATCTTGGATGGTGGCGGCTCCGTATACGCAGTATTTT. Translated, it gives CASSQSWMVAAPYTQYF.

About this clone: This specimen includes other DNA sequences encoding the same CDR3. This rearrangement joins TRBV5-1 to TRBJ2-1, with TRBD1 matching 8 bases. This CDR3 is 14 amino acids long. The germline V gene encodes CDR1 SGHRS and CDR2 YFSETQ. Trimming cost V 4 bases and J 4 bases; bases outside gene matches: 4. In DNA, the CDR3 is TGCGCCAGCAGCCCAGGGACAGGTTACAATGAGCAGTTCTTC. Its translation: CASSPGTGYNEQFF.

The J gene is TRBJ2-1, the V gene TRBV30; TRBD2 aligns across 7 bases. The length of the CDR3 is 15 residues. The J segment lost 2 bases and the V segment lost 4 bases, leaving 8 bases of the junction unmatched. The germline V gene encodes CDR1 GTSNPN and CDR2 SVGIG (reference sequence). The CDR3 region is CAWTILAGTYNEQFF. CDR3 DNA sequence: TGTGCCTGGACTATATTAGCGGGTACCTACAATGAGCAGTTCTTC. Together with reference TRBV30 and TRBJ2-1, the CDR3 gives the full variable domain: SQTIHQWPATLVQPVGSPLSLECTVEGTSNPNLYWYRQAAGRGLQLLFYSVGIGQISSEVPQNLSASRPQDRQFILSSKKLLLSDSGFYLCAWTILAGTYNEQFFGPGTRLTVL.

The sample holds one count of this clone. The chain couples TRBV5-6 to TRBJ2-7; 8 bases align to TRBD2. The CDR3 extends over 15 amino acids. With 2 bases clipped from V and 1 base from J, the junction kept 5 bases outside the gene matches. CDR1 is SGHDT and CDR2 is YYEEEE in the germline V gene. The CDR3 DNA reads as TGTGCCAGCAGCTTCACTAGCGGACATTCCTACGAGCAGTACTTC. Translated: CASSFTSGHSYEQYF.

The chain carries TRBV29-1 and TRBJ2-7; TRBD2 aligns across 7 bases. The CDR3 is 15 amino acids. Germline loops: CDR1 SQVTM, CDR2 ANQGSEA. V lost 7 bases, J lost 2 bases, and 14 bases stayed unmatched. CDR3 sequence reads: CSARRWGEGTYEQYF. Written as DNA, the CDR3 is TGCAGCGCCCGCCGGTGGGGGGAGGGGACCTACGAGCAGTACTTC.

Comment on this clone: This sample includes further DNA sequences coding for the same CDR3. The chain is built from TRBV5-1 and TRBJ2-1, with 7 positions matching TRBD1. J gave up 2 bases and V 0 bases, and 5 bases lay outside the gene matches. Germline-derived CDR1 and CDR2 are SGHRS and YFSETQ. The length of the CDR3 is 16 residues. In DNA, the CDR3 is TGCGCCAGCAGCTTGGGCGCAGGGGGTACCTACAATGAGCAGTTCTTC. This sequence encodes CASSLGAGGTYNEQFF.

The chain joins TRBV6-5 to TRBJ1-5, with D tentatively TRBD1 (6 bases). Germline-derived CDR1 and CDR2 are MNHEY and SVGAGI. Between the trimmed V and J ends, which lost 0 bases and 5 bases, there was a span of 11 bases. The CDR3 consists of 15 residues. The DNA of the CDR3 is TGTGCCAGCAGTTACTCAAAAAGGACAGATCAGCCCCAGCATTTT. Its protein is CASSYSKRTDQPQHF.

The chain employs TRBV29-1 and TRBJ1-1; D perhaps matches TRBD1 (6 bases). Germline lookup yields CDR1 SQVTM and CDR2 ANQGSEA. The CDR3 covers 14 residues. The ends were cut back, 7 bases at V and 1 base at J, with 16 bases in the middle. CDR3 sequence: CSATRGLQNTEAFF. DNA of the CDR3: TGCAGCGCAACCAGGGGCTTGCAGAACACTGAAGCTTTCTTT.

This rearrangement joins TRBV5-1 to TRBJ1-3; D is unclear. Trimming stripped 4 bases from V and 0 bases from J, with 11 bases between. The germline CDR1 and CDR2 sequences are SGHRS and YFSETQ. The CDR3 is made up of 15 amino acids. The CDR3 loop reads CASSDTGSSGNTIYF. The CDR3 DNA follows: TGCGCCAGCAGCGATACCGGTAGCTCTGGAAACACCATATATTTT.

CDR3 amino acids: CASSLAGHMNTEAFF. CDR3 DNA: TGTGCCAGCTCACTGGCGGGACATATGAACACTGAAGCTTTCTTT. The rearrangement links TRBV18 to TRBJ1-1; D is perhaps TRBD1 (6 bases). The V gene lost 4 bases and the J gene lost 0 bases, with 12 bases spanning the gap. The CDR3 is made up of 15 amino acids. Germline values: CDR1 KGHSH, CDR2 LQKENI.

This chain's CDR3 is CASSLTSGISDTQYF. CDR3 DNA: TGTGCCAGCAGCTTAACTAGCGGGATATCAGATACGCAGTATTTT. The rearrangement links TRBV7-9 to TRBJ2-3; 10 bases are shared with TRBD2. Unmatched junction bases numbered 3, after V lost 2 bases and J lost 4 bases. This CDR3 has 15 amino acids. CDR1 and CDR2 (germline): SEHNR, FQNEAQ (reference sequence). The full variable domain, completed using reference TRBV7-9 and TRBJ2-3, is DTGVSQNPRHKITKRGQNVTFRCDPISEHNRLYWYRQTLGQGPEFLTYFQNEAQLEKSRLLSDRFSAERPKGSFSTLEIQRTEQGDSAMYLCASSLTSGISDTQYFGPGTRLTVL.

In regard to this clone: Other nucleotide sequences from this sample produce the same CDR3. CDR3 amino acids: CASSPGTSGTDTQYF. The DNA of the CDR3 is TGTGCCAGCAGTCCCGGGACTAGCGGCACAGATACGCAGTATTTT. The chain carries TRBV28 and TRBJ2-3; 10 bases are shared with TRBD2. This CDR3 comprises 15 residues. J was trimmed by 1 base and V by 5 bases; bases with no gene match: 3. Per the germline V gene, CDR1 is MDHEN and CDR2 is SYDVKM.

This clone was counted only a few times. The rearrangement links TRBV30 to TRBJ1-5; D is uncertain. Germline CDR1 reads GTSNPN; CDR2 reads SVGIG (reference sequence). The V end was cut by 2 bases, the J end by 2 bases, with 10 bases between. This CDR3 has 14 amino acids. CDR3 nucleotide sequence: TGTGCCTGGAGTATGGGGTTGCGCAATCAGCCCCAGCATTTT. It codes for CAWSMGLRNQPQHF. The full variable domain, in which reference TRBV30 and TRBJ1-5 provide the parts outside the CDR3, is SQTIHQWPATLVQPVGSPLSLECTVEGTSNPNLYWYRQAAGRGLQLLFYSVGIGQISSEVPQNLSASRPQDRQFILSSKKLLLSDSGFYLCAWSMGLRNQPQHFGDGTRLSIL.

J is TRBJ1-2 and V is TRBV5-4; no firm D call. This CDR3 is built from 13 residues. With 4 bases removed from V and 6 bases from J, the gap between germline ends came to 13 bases. Germline loops: CDR1 SGHNT, CDR2 YYREEE (reference sequence). CDR3 DNA sequence: TGTGCCAGCAGCACCGGGTCCATGGATGGCTACACCTTC. Protein product: CASSTGSMDGYTF.

The chain couples TRBV2 to TRBJ1-5, with TRBD1 matching 7 bases. The germline V gene has CDR1 SNHLY and CDR2 FYNNEI. The CDR3 has 13 residues. Unmatched junction bases numbered 9, after V lost 6 bases and J lost 10 bases. The CDR3 sequence is CASRGGQSAPQHF. CDR3 nucleotides: TGTGCCAGCAGGGGGGGACAGTCAGCACCCCAGCATTTT.

As concerns this clone: Other DNA sequences in the sample encode the same CDR3. The V and J genes are TRBV25-1 and TRBJ2-7, with 9 bases identical to TRBD1. Germline CDR1 MGHDK, CDR2 SYGVNS. V shed 4 bases, J shed 2 bases, and the junction held 3 bases outside the gene matches. CDR3 length: 14 residues. CDR3: CASSGGQGAYEQYF. CDR3 nucleotides: TGTGCCAGCAGTGGGGGACAGGGAGCCTACGAGCAGTACTTC.

With regard to this clone: This sample includes further DNA sequences coding for the same CDR3. CDR3 loop: CASSSGSTDTQYF. The CDR3 DNA reads TGCGCCAGCAGCTCCGGTAGCACAGATACGCAGTATTTT. The chain couples TRBV5-1 to TRBJ2-3; D not resolved. The CDR3 runs to 13 residues. Trimming removed 3 bases from V and 0 bases from J, with 5 bases in between. Germline CDR1 and CDR2: SGHRS and YFSETQ.

This chain links TRBV5-3 with TRBJ1-4; TRBD1 matches at 8 bases. TRBV5-3 is assigned to the ORF class and has an uncertain function. Trimming removed 4 bases from V and 6 bases from J; junction bases left unmatched: 20. The CDR3 length is 19 residues. The chain's CDR3 is CARSDGQGRSEIGDEKLFF. The CDR3 DNA follows: TGTGCCAGAAGCGACGGACAGGGAAGATCCGAGATTGGCGATGAAAAACTGTTTTTT.

The chain employs TRBV5-1 and TRBJ2-3; the D gene is possibly TRBD2 (6 bases). The CDR3 sequence is 14 residues long. CDR1 and CDR2 (germline): SGHRS, YFSETQ. V lost 8 bases and J 1 base, leaving 14 bases between the germline ends. As DNA, the CDR3 is TGCGCCAGTTCTGGGACTGACCGCACAGATACGCAGTATTTT. This encodes CASSGTDRTDTQYF.

Worth noting for this clone: The sample has other DNA sequences that encode this CDR3 too. CDR3 amino acids: CASSLLGQGNYGYTF. For the CDR3, the DNA is TGCGCCAGCAGCTTACTCGGGCAGGGTAACTATGGCTACACCTTC. This chain uses TRBV5-1 with TRBJ1-2; TRBD1 is a possible D gene (5 bases). Germline lookup yields CDR1 SGHRS and CDR2 YFSETQ. Between the trimmed V and J ends, which lost 2 bases and 1 base, there was a span of 12 bases. This CDR3 is built from 15 residues.

In regard to this clone: The same CDR3 can be traced to other DNA sequences in this sample. This chain joins TRBV5-1 and TRBJ2-3, with no clear D. V was trimmed by 0 bases and J by 4 bases, leaving 3 bases between them. The germline V gene has CDR1 SGHRS and CDR2 YFSETQ. This CDR3 spans 12 amino acids. The DNA for the CDR3 is TGCGCCAGCAGCTTGGCTGCAGATACGCAGTATTTT. Protein: CASSLAADTQYF. The variable domain in full, completed from reference TRBV5-1 and TRBJ2-3, reads KAGVTQTPRYLIKTRGQQVTLSCSPISGHRSVSWYQQTPGQGLQFLFEYFSETQRNKGNFPGRFSGRQFSNSRSEMNVSTLELGDSALYLCASSLAADTQYFGPGTRLTVL.

The chain employs TRBV5-4 and TRBJ2-7; D may be TRBD1 or TRBD2 (6 bases each). This CDR3 is built from 14 residues. Deletions cut 4 bases from V and 5 bases from J, with 16 bases between. The germline V gene has CDR1 SGHNT and CDR2 YYREEE (reference sequence). The CDR3 reads CASSPYGGRDEQYF. The CDR3 DNA is TGTGCCAGCAGCCCCTATGGGGGGCGCGACGAGCAGTACTTC.

J is TRBJ2-7 and V is TRBV28, with D possibly matching TRBD2 (6 bases). Looked up from germline, CDR1 is MDHEN and CDR2 is SYDVKM. The CDR3 has 13 residues. V lost 8 bases, J lost 4 bases, and 15 bases lay in between. This CDR3 is CASGAGPLYEQYF. The DNA of the CDR3 is TGTGCCAGCGGAGCGGGCCCCCTTTACGAGCAGTACTTC.

The CDR3 nucleotides are TGTGCCAGCAGTGAAGGACAGTTGATCGCAGATACGCAGTATTTT. Translated: CASSEGQLIADTQYF. The chain joins TRBV28 to TRBJ2-3; D perhaps matches TRBD1 (6 bases). This CDR3 region has 15 residues. In germline, CDR1 is MDHEN, CDR2 SYDVKM. V lost 5 bases, J lost 4 bases, and 16 bases lay in between.

The V gene is TRBV7-8, the J gene TRBJ1-1, with no clear D. CDR3 size: 12 residues. V gave up 6 bases and J gave up 0 bases, with 5 bases separating them. Germline CDR1 SGHVS, CDR2 FQNEAQ. This CDR3 is CASRGLNTEAFF. The CDR3 bases are TGTGCCAGCAGGGGGTTGAACACTGAAGCTTTCTTT.

This sequence joins TRBV30 and TRBJ2-7; the D gene is possibly TRBD2 (5 bases). The length of the CDR3 is 14 residues. The ends were cut back, 0 bases at V and 5 bases at J, with 14 bases in the middle. CDR1 is GTSNPN and CDR2 is SVGIG in the germline V gene (reference sequence). Here the CDR3 DNA reads TGTGCCTGGAGTGTACGGCTAGCAAGGAACGAGCAGTACTTC. This encodes CAWSVRLARNEQYF. Full variable domain (remainder filled in from reference TRBV30 and TRBJ2-7): SQTIHQWPATLVQPVGSPLSLECTVEGTSNPNLYWYRQAAGRGLQLLFYSVGIGQISSEVPQNLSASRPQDRQFILSSKKLLLSDSGFYLCAWSVRLARNEQYFGPGTRLTVT.